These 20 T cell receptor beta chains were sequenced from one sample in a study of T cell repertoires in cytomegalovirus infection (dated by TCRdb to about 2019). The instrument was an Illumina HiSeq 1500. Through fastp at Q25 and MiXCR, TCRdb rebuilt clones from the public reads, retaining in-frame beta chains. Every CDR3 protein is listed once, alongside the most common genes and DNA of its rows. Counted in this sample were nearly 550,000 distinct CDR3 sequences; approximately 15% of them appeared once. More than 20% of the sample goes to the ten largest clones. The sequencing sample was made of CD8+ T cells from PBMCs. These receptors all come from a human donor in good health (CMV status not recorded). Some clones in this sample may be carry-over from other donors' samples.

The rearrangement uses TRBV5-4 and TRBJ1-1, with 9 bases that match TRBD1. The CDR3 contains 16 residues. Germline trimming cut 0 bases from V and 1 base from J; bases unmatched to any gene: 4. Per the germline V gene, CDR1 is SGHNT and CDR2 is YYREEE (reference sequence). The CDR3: CASSLDRGLRNTEAFF. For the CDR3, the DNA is TGTGCCAGCAGCTTGGACAGGGGGCTAAGGAACACTGAAGCTTTCTTT.

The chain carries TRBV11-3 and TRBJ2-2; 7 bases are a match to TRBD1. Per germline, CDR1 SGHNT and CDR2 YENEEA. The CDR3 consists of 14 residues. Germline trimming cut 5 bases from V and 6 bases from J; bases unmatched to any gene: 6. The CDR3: CASSTRDSPGELFF. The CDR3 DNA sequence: TGTGCCAGCAGCACCCGGGACAGCCCCGGGGAGCTGTTTTTT.

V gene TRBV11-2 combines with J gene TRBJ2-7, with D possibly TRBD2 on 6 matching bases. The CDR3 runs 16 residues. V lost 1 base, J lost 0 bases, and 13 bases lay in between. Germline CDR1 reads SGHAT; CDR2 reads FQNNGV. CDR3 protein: CASSLGTGDISYEQYF. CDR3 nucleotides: TGTGCCAGCAGCTTAGGAACGGGGGATATCTCCTACGAGCAGTACTTC.

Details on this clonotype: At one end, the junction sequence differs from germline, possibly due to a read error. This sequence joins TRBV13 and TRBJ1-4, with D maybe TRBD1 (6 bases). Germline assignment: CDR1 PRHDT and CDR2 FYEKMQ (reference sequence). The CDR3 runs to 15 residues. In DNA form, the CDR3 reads TGTGCCAGCAGCCTACGAACAGGGATTAATGAAATACTGTTTTTT. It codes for CASSLRTGINEILFF.

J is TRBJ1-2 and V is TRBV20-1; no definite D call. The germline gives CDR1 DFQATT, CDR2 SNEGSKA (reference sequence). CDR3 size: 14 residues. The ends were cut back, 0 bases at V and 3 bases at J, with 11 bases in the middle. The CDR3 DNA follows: TGCAGTGCTAGAGAGGCGGGGAGAGACTATGGCTACACCTTC. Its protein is CSAREAGRDYGYTF.

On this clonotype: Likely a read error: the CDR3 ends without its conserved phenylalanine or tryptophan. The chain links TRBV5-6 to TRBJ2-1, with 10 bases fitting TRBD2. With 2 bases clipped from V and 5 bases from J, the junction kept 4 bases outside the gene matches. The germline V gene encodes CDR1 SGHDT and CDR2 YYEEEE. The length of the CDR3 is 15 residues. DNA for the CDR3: TGTGCCAGCAGCTTTATAGCGGGGGGACACAATGAGCAGTTCTAC. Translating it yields CASSFIAGGHNEQFY.

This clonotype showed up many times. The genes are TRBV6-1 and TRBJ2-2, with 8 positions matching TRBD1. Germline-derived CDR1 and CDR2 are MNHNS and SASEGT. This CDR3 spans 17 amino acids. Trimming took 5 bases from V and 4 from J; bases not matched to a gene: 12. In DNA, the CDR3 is TGTGCCAGCAGTCCCTCGGGACAGGCGTATGGCACCGGGGAGCTGTTTTTT. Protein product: CASSPSGQAYGTGELFF.

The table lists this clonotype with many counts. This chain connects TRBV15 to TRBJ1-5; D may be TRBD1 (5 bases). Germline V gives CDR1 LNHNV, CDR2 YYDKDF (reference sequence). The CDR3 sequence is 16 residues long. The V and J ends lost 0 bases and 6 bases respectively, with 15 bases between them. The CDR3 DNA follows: TGTGCCACCAGCAGAGATGTCACAGGAATAGGTCAGCCCCAGCATTTT. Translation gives CATSRDVTGIGQPQHF.

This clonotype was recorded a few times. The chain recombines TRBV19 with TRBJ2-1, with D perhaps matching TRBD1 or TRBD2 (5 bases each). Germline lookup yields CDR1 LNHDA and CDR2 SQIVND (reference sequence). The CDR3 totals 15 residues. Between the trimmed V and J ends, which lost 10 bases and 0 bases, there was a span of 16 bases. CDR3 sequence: CATSPGPSSYNEQFF. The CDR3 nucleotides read TGTGCCACGAGCCCGGGGCCCAGCTCCTACAATGAGCAGTTCTTC.

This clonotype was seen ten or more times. The chain's CDR3 is CASSLKGQAKQYF. Here the CDR3 DNA reads TGTGCCAGCAGCTTAAAGGGACAGGCGAAGCAGTACTTC. The chain couples TRBV7-8 to TRBJ2-7; 8 positions match TRBD1. Germline trimming cut 2 bases from V and 8 bases from J; bases unmatched to any gene: 5. The germline V gene encodes CDR1 SGHVS and CDR2 FQNEAQ. There are 13 residues in the CDR3.

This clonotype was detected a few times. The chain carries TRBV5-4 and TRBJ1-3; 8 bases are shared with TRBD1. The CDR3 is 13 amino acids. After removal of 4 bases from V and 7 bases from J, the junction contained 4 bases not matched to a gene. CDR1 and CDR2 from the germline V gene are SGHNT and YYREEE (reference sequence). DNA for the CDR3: TGTGCCAGCAGCCGGAACAGGGGGAACACCATATATTTT. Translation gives CASSRNRGNTIYF. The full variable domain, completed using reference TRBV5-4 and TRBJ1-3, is ETGVTQSPTHLIKTRGQQVTLRCSSQSGHNTVSWYQQALGQGPQFIFQYYREEENGRGNFPPRFSGLQFPNYSSELNVNALELDDSALYLCASSRNRGNTIYFGEGSWLTVV.

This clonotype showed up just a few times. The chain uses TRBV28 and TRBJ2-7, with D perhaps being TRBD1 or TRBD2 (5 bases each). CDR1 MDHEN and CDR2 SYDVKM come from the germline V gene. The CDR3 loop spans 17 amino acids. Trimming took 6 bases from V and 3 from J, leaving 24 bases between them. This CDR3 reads CASSSPPGPVQRYEQYF. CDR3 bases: TGTGCCAGCAGCTCGCCCCCGGGACCAGTTCAGCGCTACGAGCAGTACTTC.

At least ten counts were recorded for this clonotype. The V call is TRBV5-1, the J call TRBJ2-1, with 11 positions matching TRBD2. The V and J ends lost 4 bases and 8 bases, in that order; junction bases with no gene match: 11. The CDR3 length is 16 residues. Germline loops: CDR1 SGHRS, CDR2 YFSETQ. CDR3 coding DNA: TGCGCCAGCAGCGACCCCACTAGCGGGAGCAGGGATGAGCAGTTCTTC. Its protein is CASSDPTSGSRDEQFF.

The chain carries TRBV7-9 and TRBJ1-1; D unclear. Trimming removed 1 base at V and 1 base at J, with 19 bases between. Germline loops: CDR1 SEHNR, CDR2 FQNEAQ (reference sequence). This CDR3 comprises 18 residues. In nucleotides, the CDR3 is TGTGCCAGCAGCTTAGGGGTGGCTGATCTGATCAGGAACACTGAAGCTTTCTTT. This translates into CASSLGVADLIRNTEAFF.

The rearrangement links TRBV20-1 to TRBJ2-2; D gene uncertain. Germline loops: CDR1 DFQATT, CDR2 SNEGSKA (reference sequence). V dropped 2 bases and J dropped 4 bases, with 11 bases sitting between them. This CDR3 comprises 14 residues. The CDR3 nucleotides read TGCAGTGCTAGACCGGCGCGCCTCACCGGGGAGCTGTTTTTT. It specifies CSARPARLTGELFF.

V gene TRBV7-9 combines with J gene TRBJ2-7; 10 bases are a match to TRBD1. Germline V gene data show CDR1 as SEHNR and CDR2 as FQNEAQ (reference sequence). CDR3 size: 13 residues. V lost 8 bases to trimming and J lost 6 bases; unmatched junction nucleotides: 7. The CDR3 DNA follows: TGTGCCAGCTGCGGGACAGGGGCCTGCGAGCAGTACTTC. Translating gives CASCGTGACEQYF.

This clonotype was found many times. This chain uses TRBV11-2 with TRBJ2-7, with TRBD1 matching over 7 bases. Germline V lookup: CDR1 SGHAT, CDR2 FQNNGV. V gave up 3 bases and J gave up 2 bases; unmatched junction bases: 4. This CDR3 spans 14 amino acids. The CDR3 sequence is CASSFGQAAYEQYF. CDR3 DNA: TGTGCCAGCAGCTTCGGACAGGCCGCCTACGAGCAGTACTTC.

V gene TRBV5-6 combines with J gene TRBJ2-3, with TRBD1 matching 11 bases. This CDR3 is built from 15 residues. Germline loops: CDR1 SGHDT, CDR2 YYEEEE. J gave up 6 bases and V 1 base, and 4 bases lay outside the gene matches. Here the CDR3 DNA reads TGTGCCAGCAGCTTGCGGACAGGGGGCATCGATACGCAGTATTTT. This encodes CASSLRTGGIDTQYF.

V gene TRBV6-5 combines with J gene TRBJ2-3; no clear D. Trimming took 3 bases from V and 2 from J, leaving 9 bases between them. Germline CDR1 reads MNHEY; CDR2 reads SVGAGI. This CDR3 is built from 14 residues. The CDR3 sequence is CASSYSGITDTQYF. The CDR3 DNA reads TGTGCCAGCAGTTATTCAGGAATCACAGATACGCAGTATTTT.

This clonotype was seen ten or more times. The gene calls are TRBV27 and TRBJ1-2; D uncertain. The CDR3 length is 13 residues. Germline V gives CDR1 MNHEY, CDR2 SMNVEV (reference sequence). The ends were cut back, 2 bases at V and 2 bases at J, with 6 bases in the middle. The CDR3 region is CASSLAKNYGYTF. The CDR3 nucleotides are TGTGCCAGCAGTTTAGCCAAGAACTATGGCTACACCTTC.